Listed below are T cell receptor beta chains from one sample, sequenced in a study of blood T cells in healthy people across ages. TCRdb processed the 5' RACE reads anew with MiXCR; each CDR3 protein has one entry. Among more than 900,000 distinct CDR3 sequences listed, around 29% were seen once. These same data were also listed under a study on T cells of mothers and their children.

Sequences were obtained from blood. These receptors were obtained from a woman in her 40s in good health. CDR3s include the opening cysteine and the closing phenylalanine or tryptophan. D genes are given only for firm matches. The size of a clone is reported for some rows only, either as once, few or many, or as a class for expanded clones.

d_call	v_call	clone_size	j_call	cdr3_nt	cdr3_aa
-	TRBV7-7	many	TRBJ2-1	TGTGCTAGCAGCCCGAATCGGGACAATGAACAGTTCTTC	CASSPNRDNEQFF
-	TRBV20-1	-	TRBJ2-1	TGCAGTGCTAGCAGAGGTTGGGGACGCCGAGACTCCTACAATGAGCAGTTCTTC	CSASRGWGRRDSYNEQFF
TRBD2	TRBV4-2	few	TRBJ2-3	TGTGCCAGCAGCCAACAATTAGCGGGGACTACAGATACGCAGTATTTT	CASSQQLAGTTDTQYF
TRBD2	TRBV20-1	-	TRBJ2-3	TGCAGTGCTAGAGGCTTCCGGGGGGGGATTAGCACAGATACGCAGTATTTT	CSARGFRGGISTDTQYF
-	TRBV29-1	many	TRBJ2-7	TGCAGCGTCCGGGACCGACCCTACGAGCAGTACTTC	CSVRDRPYEQYF
TRBD2	TRBV20-1	many	TRBJ2-1	TGCAGTGCACGAAATGGAGCGGGGGCCTCCAATGAGCAGTTCTTC	CSARNGAGASNEQFF
-	TRBV20-1	many	TRBJ2-4	TGCAGTGCTGCCTCAGGGTTACCCAAAAACATTCAGTACTTC	CSAASGLPKNIQYF
TRBD1	TRBV27	-	TRBJ2-7	TGTGCCAGCAGTTTAGCTGGGACAGGGGTGGTCGAGCAGTACTTC	CASSLAGTGVVEQYF
-	TRBV11-2	many	TRBJ1-2	TGTGCCAGCAGCGTGCCGGGAAAAGGGGGCTACACCTTC	CASSVPGKGGYTF
-	TRBV6-5	few	TRBJ2-5	TGTGCCAGCGGTCCGGATGATCGGCGGGGAGAGACCCAGTACTTC	CASGPDDRRGETQYF
-	TRBV28	few	TRBJ1-2	TGTGCCAGCAGTACCCGCTGGGGTAGCGGCTACACCTTC	CASSTRWGSGYTF
TRBD2	TRBV6-1	few	TRBJ2-2	TGTGCCAGCAGTGAATACGGCGGGGGGTACACCGGGGAGCTGTTTTTT	CASSEYGGGYTGELFF
-	TRBV5-1	-	TRBJ2-1	TGCGCCAGCCAGCTAGCGATCTCCTACAATGAGCAGTTCTTC	CASQLAISYNEQFF
-	TRBV20-1	-	TRBJ1-4	TGCAGTGCTCGTCGGGAATTGGGAAAACTGTTTTTT	CSARRELGKLFF
-	TRBV14	-	TRBJ2-7	TGTGCCAGCAGCCAAGATGGCGGGTACTACGAGCAGTACTTC	CASSQDGGYYEQYF
TRBD1	TRBV12-3/TRBV12-4	many	TRBJ2-1	TGTGCCAGCAGTCGACGGGGACAGGGGAAACGTGAGCAGTTCTTC	CASSRRGQGKREQFF
-	TRBV11-2	-	TRBJ1-1	TGTGCCAGCAGCCTAAGCGGGGCTCCGGGCACTGAAGCTTTCTTT	CASSLSGAPGTEAFF
-	TRBV2	-	TRBJ2-5	TGTGCCAGCAGTGTCTGGAGGTCCCCAGAGACCCAGTACTTC	CASSVWRSPETQYF
-	TRBV3-1	few	TRBJ2-7	TGTGCCAGCAGCCAAGGACCTCACCCTACTCGGAACGAGCAGTACTTC	CASSQGPHPTRNEQYF
-	TRBV28	many	TRBJ1-2	TGTGCCAGCAGTTTGCGTCAGGGTCTCGGCGGCTACACCTTC	CASSLRQGLGGYTF
-	TRBV4-1	few	TRBJ1-5	TGCGCCAGCAGCCAAGTTGGGTTCCAGCAGCCCCAGCATTTT	CASSQVGFQQPQHF
-	TRBV28	many	TRBJ2-7	TGTGCCAGCAGTTTAACGGGGAATGGCTACGAGCAGTACTTC	CASSLTGNGYEQYF
TRBD2	TRBV6-5	-	TRBJ2-4	TGTGCCAGCAGTCAATTAGCGGGAGGGACCAAAAACATTCAGTACTTC	CASSQLAGGTKNIQYF
-	TRBV7-2	few	TRBJ1-4	TGTGCCAGCAGCTTCGCCGTTGCATCCGAAAAACTGTTTTTT	CASSFAVASEKLFF
-	TRBV7-8	-	TRBJ2-3	TGTGCCAGCAGCTACTTGAGGGGGGCCCCCACAGATACGCAGTATTTT	CASSYLRGAPTDTQYF
TRBD1	TRBV13	many	TRBJ1-1	TGTGCCAGCAGCCGAACAGGGGGAGGAAACACTGAAGCTTTCTTT	CASSRTGGGNTEAFF
-	TRBV6-1	-	TRBJ2-4	TGTGCCAGCAGGGGTCTCGTATTTGACGAGGCCAAAAACATTCAGTACTTC	CASRGLVFDEAKNIQYF
-	TRBV7-2	-	TRBJ2-5	TGTGCCAGCAGCTTAGCGCTAGGGGGGGGACCAGAGACCCAGTACTTC	CASSLALGGGPETQYF
-	TRBV6-7	-	TRBJ2-7	TGTGTCAGCAGTTACAATAGAAGGGGAATGGGCGAGCAGTACTTC	CVSSYNRRGMGEQYF
TRBD1	TRBV12-3/TRBV12-4	-	TRBJ2-2	TGTGCCAGCAGTCCCCAGACAGGGAAGACCGGGGAGCTGTTTTTT	CASSPQTGKTGELFF
-	TRBV5-1	many	TRBJ2-7	TGCGCCAGCAGGAGTACAGGGAAGGAATCCTACGAGCAGTACTTC	CASRSTGKESYEQYF
TRBD1	TRBV15	few	TRBJ1-2	TGTGCCACCTCTCAGGGACAGCTACTCGCGGGCTATGGCTACACCTTC	CATSQGQLLAGYGYTF
-	TRBV7-2	few	TRBJ1-5	TGTGCCAGCAGCTACGGGGCAGTCAATCAGCCCCAGCATTTT	CASSYGAVNQPQHF
-	TRBV7-6	-	TRBJ1-1	TGTGCCAGCAACCCAGGATTGAACACTGAAGCTTTCTTT	CASNPGLNTEAFF
TRBD2	TRBV29-1	-	TRBJ2-5	TGCAGCGTTGAAGTCCGGGACTATCAAGAGACCCAGTACTTC	CSVEVRDYQETQYF
-	TRBV5-1	many	TRBJ2-7	TGCGCCAGCAGCTTGGCCGGGACGTTCTTCTCCTACGAGCAGTACTTC	CASSLAGTFFSYEQYF
TRBD1	TRBV7-3	-	TRBJ1-1	TGTGCCAGCAGCATAGGGGACAGGGGCGCCATGAACACTGAAGCTTTCTTT	CASSIGDRGAMNTEAFF
-	TRBV4-1	-	TRBJ2-2	TGCGCCAGCAAGGCTGACACCGGGGAGCTGTTTTTT	CASKADTGELFF
-	TRBV29-1	-	TRBJ2-7	TGCAGCGTTGCTGGAGAGGGGGGCCACGAGCAGTACTTC	CSVAGEGGHEQYF
-	TRBV18	many	TRBJ2-5	TGTGCCAGCTCACTTGACCAGCAAGAGACCCAGTACTTC	CASSLDQQETQYF
-	TRBV6-6	few	TRBJ1-2	TGTGCCACCGGTAATGTAGGGACATCATATGGCTACACCTTC	CATGNVGTSYGYTF
TRBD1	TRBV6-5	few	TRBJ2-1	TGTGCCAGCAGTTACTCGTTTAGGACAGGGGCTGTCTATGAGCAGTTCTTC	CASSYSFRTGAVYEQFF
TRBD2	TRBV19	few	TRBJ2-1	TGTGCCAGTAGCACTAGCGGGGGGGCGGTAGAGCAGTTCTTC	CASSTSGGAVEQFF
-	TRBV29-1	once	TRBJ1-2	TGCAGCGTTGAAGGGGAAGGGTGTGGCCACACCTTC	CSVEGEGCGHTF
-	TRBV28	few	TRBJ2-5	TGTGCCAGCAGTCTACGGGGGGCTGGGTGGGGGACCCAGTACTTC	CASSLRGAGWGTQYF
-	TRBV2	few	TRBJ2-6	TGTGCCGCCGGCGGGCTCCGCTCTGGGGCCAACGTCCTGACTTTC	CAAGGLRSGANVLTF
-	TRBV15	many	TRBJ2-1	TGTGCCACCGCTAAGGACGGGGTTGAGCAGTTCTTC	CATAKDGVEQFF
TRBD2	TRBV12-5	few	TRBJ2-1	TGTGCTAGTGGTTTGGTAAATTCGGGCAGACTAGCGGGAAGCTCCTACAATGAGCAGTTCTTC	CASGLVNSGRLAGSSYNEQFF
-	TRBV27	few	TRBJ2-6	TGTGCCAGCAGTCCCCCTCCGGGTCCTGGGGCCAACGTCCTGACTTTC	CASSPPPGPGANVLTF
TRBD1	TRBV5-8	few	TRBJ1-5	TGTGCCAGCAGCTTTAGTGAGACTGGACAGGGTCTGATTAATCAGCCCCAGCATTTT	CASSFSETGQGLINQPQHF
-	TRBV19	few	TRBJ2-7	TGTGCCAGTGGGAAGACTCGCTCCTACGAGCAGTACTTC	CASGKTRSYEQYF
-	TRBV28	many	TRBJ2-7	TGTGCCAGCAGTAGCCGGGACACCTCCTACGAGCAGTACTTC	CASSSRDTSYEQYF
TRBD1	TRBV5-1	few	TRBJ1-1	TGCGCCAGCAGCTCAGGGGGGCTCCGTAACACTGAAGCTTTCTTT	CASSSGGLRNTEAFF
-	TRBV20-1	-	TRBJ2-4	TGCAGTGCCGCGCCAGGGGCCTTAGCCAAAAACATTCAGTACTTC	CSAAPGALAKNIQYF
TRBD1	TRBV5-1	few	TRBJ1-6	TGCGCCAGCAGGGACAGGGGGAATTCACCCCTCCACTTT	CASRDRGNSPLHF
TRBD2	TRBV28	many	TRBJ2-5	TGTGCCAGCAGGCGGGGAGGGCGGTACCAAGAGACCCAGTACTTC	CASRRGGRYQETQYF
-	TRBV6-1	-	TRBJ1-2	TGTGCCAGCAGTGAGGGTCTTATCAACTATGGCTACACCTTC	CASSEGLINYGYTF
-	TRBV5-1	-	TRBJ2-3	TGCGCCAGCAGCTTAGGACGGACCAACACAGATACGCGGTATTTT	CASSLGRTNTDTRYF
-	TRBV24-1	few	TRBJ2-2	TGTGCCACCAGTGAGCCGAAGGCGAGAAACACCGGGGAGCTGTTTTTT	CATSEPKARNTGELFF
-	TRBV29-1	once	TRBJ2-1	TGCAGGGTTGCGGTCTACAATGAGCAGTTCTTC	CRVAVYNEQFF